This T cell receptor beta chain came from a study of blood T cell repertoires in COVID-19 (TCRdb year 2020). Background on the whole study: Samples from collaborators originated in the United States, Italy and Spain and spanned both the acute and convalescent phases of COVID-19. The repertoires were released in a freely available public database intended as a resource for research on the immune response to SARS-CoV-2. The dataset comprised deeply sampled blood TCRbeta repertoires from subjects exposed to, actively infected with, or recovered from COVID-19. Nearly every sample came with metadata listing a de-identified subject ID, COVID-19 status, age in years and sex. Samples were obtained from the ongoing ImmuneRACE study (first 160 participants) and from about 1,300 subjects provided by 6 global collaborators. The prospective study material was composed of cDNA or gDNA derived from T cells, B-cell-depleted T cells, or PBMCs. Where available, HLA class I and class II types were obtained from metadata supplied by the sample provider rather than from assay-based typing.

TCRbeta CDR3 regions were amplified from genomic DNA using the immunoSEQ Assay, a bias-controlled multiplex PCR. Per the source publication's procedure: Nucleated cell counts per sample were estimated from amplification of reference gene primers within the assay. To quantify the absolute abundance of each unique TCRbeta CDR3 rearrangement, sequence reads were collapsed and filtered. For each sample, productive Simpson clonality was calculated by taking the square root of Simpson's diversity index across productive rearrangements. TCRdb provides this immuneACCESS table in a form limited to in-frame rearrangements. Some clones are lacking; in checked studies, under half of them reflect an unresolved V gene, and why the rest are absent is not known. The V and J calls and the clone size are those of that table, but D and trimming were determined from the DNA. A total of fewer than 350,000 clones appear in this sample, more than 80% of them only once. 4.1% of the sample goes to the ten largest clones.

For this clone: The target of this receptor is not known. Nothing much larger sits one base from this clone, and base qualities are not available.

The paper as a whole reports these results and caveats: How much clinical and demographic metadata was included differed by source and by participant, and the metadata was provided uncurated.

The CDR3 runs 14 amino acids, cysteine and phenylalanine included. The DNA shown is the 42-base CDR3, in frame from base 1. At the junction V is shortened by 5 bases and J by 7 bases, with 16 bases in between. In the germline V gene, CDR1 corresponds to SGDLS and CDR2 to YYNGEE. Enrolling through a virtual design, the prospective study's participants ranged in age from about 18 to 89 years and lived across more than 20 United States geographic areas. To assign participants to cohorts, the prospective study relied on clinical history that participants themselves reported in a screening survey and a study questionnaire. In the prospective study, mobile phlebotomists collected whole blood, serum and a nasopharyngeal or oropharyngeal swab from each participant. Prospective study participants could optionally give additional blood draws and questionnaires over an approximately two-month period. Blood samples from the prospective study were shipped frozen or at room temperature prior to DNA extraction.

The chain employs TRBV9 and TRBJ2-1, and possibly TRBD2, on 6 matching bases. The source of this sequence is a woman aged 25 to 39 with acute COVID-19. The specimen sequenced was PBMCs or T cells enriched from blood (not recorded which). The nucleotide sequence is given as TGTGCCAGCAGTGCCGGGACTTCTCAAAATGAGCAGTTCTTC. This codes for CASSAGTSQNEQFF.